The 23 T cell receptor beta chains reported below all come from one sample, sequenced in a study of shared clonotypes between healthy human individuals. Clones were sequenced by immunoSEQ multiplex PCR, and TCRdb holds only the in-frame ones, with some missing. The sample comprises a few million clones, approximately 90% of which are singletons, and 0.37% rests with the top ten. Sequenced sample: naive CD4+ T cells from PBMCs. Documented subset: CD45RA+ positively selected. The receptor set was obtained from a man younger than 35 in good health. Some clones in this sample may be carry-over from other donors' samples.

The chain is built from TRBV28 and TRBJ1-5; D is unresolved. Germline V CDR1 and CDR2: MDHEN, SYDVKM. Between the trimmed V and J ends, which lost 6 bases and 5 bases, there was a span of 23 bases. This CDR3 is built from 17 residues. The CDR3 DNA sequence: TGTGCCAGCAGACCCCCGGGGAGCAGGCGTGGAGATCAGCCCCAGCATTTT. Encoded protein: CASRPPGSRRGDQPQHF.

This chain uses TRBV5-1 with TRBJ2-1; 8 nucleotides align to TRBD2. The V gene's germline CDR1 is SGHRS and CDR2 YFSETQ. CDR3 size: 15 residues. J was trimmed by 3 bases and V by 6 bases; bases with no gene match: 8. DNA of the CDR3: TGCGCCAGCACTTCTGGGGCGGGAGGCTACAATGAGCAGTTCTTC. Its protein is CASTSGAGGYNEQFF. The variable domain in full, with the rest retrieved from reference TRBV5-1 and TRBJ2-1, is KAGVTQTPRYLIKTRGQQVTLSCSPISGHRSVSWYQQTPGQGLQFLFEYFSETQRNKGNFPGRFSGRQFSNSRSEMNVSTLELGDSALYLCASTSGAGGYNEQFFGPGTRLTVL.

As for this clone: This specimen includes other DNA sequences encoding the same CDR3. This chain connects TRBV5-1 to TRBJ2-5; 9 nucleotides line up with TRBD2. With V trimmed by 0 bases and J by 5 bases, 2 bases remained unmatched. The germline CDR1 and CDR2 sequences are SGHRS and YFSETQ. This CDR3 is 14 amino acids long. The CDR3 spells CASSLGTSAETQYF. The CDR3, as DNA: TGCGCCAGCAGCTTGGGGACTAGCGCCGAGACCCAGTACTTC.

CDR3 DNA: TGTGCCAGCCTAGGTAGCGGGAGCGGAGATACGCAGTATTTT. Translation gives CASLGSGSGDTQYF. This sequence joins TRBV28 and TRBJ2-3; 9 bases are shared with TRBD2. Germline V lookup: CDR1 MDHEN, CDR2 SYDVKM. V lost 8 bases and J lost 5; bases outside the gene matches: 8. The CDR3 extends over 14 amino acids.

The chain combines TRBV28 with TRBJ1-1, with TRBD1 matching over 9 bases. Trimming took 5 bases from V and 5 from J; bases not matched to a gene: 6. Per germline, CDR1 MDHEN and CDR2 SYDVKM. The CDR3 sequence is 14 residues long. The CDR3 region is CASSPGTGMTEAFF. The CDR3 DNA follows: TGTGCCAGCAGTCCCGGGACAGGGATGACTGAAGCTTTCTTT.

This clone was seen only a few times. V and J are TRBV11-2 and TRBJ2-3; weak D call: TRBD1 (6 bases). Germline CDR1 is SGHAT and CDR2 is FQNNGV. V shed 5 bases and J shed 4 bases, with 13 bases lying between them. The length of the CDR3 is 14 residues. This CDR3 is CASSPFRGPDTQYF. The CDR3 region has the DNA TGTGCCAGCAGCCCCTTCAGGGGCCCAGATACGCAGTATTTT.

The chain is built from TRBV7-3 and TRBJ2-7, with a tentative D call TRBD1 (5 bases). V was cut by 1 base and J by 1 base, with 8 bases left in between. In germline, CDR1 is SGHTA, CDR2 FQGTGA. The CDR3 extends over 14 amino acids. DNA of the CDR3: TGTGCCAGCAGCTTAAGGAGACAGTCCTACGAGCAGTACTTC. Its protein product is CASSLRRQSYEQYF.

The rearrangement joins TRBV14 to TRBJ2-6; no definite D call. Per germline, CDR1 SGHDN and CDR2 FVKESK. The V end lost 2 bases, the J end lost 0 bases, and 2 bases lay between the germline ends. This CDR3 is 14 amino acids long. CDR3 DNA sequence: TGTGCCAGCAGCCAAATCTCTGGGGCCAACGTCCTGACTTTC. Translated: CASSQISGANVLTF.

J is TRBJ1-2 and V is TRBV6-4; 7 nucleotides align to TRBD1. There are 15 residues in the CDR3. V shed 3 bases, J shed 4 bases, and the junction held 8 bases outside the gene matches. The germline V gene encodes CDR1 MRHNA and CDR2 SNTAGT. Here the CDR3 DNA reads TGTGCCAGCAGTGAAAGTGGTCAGGGGGGCTATGGCTACACCTTC. Protein sequence: CASSESGQGGYGYTF.

The V call is TRBV28, the J call TRBJ2-1; the D gene could be TRBD1 or TRBD2 (5 bases each). The V gene lost 2 bases and the J gene lost 5 bases, with 13 bases spanning the gap. CDR1 MDHEN and CDR2 SYDVKM come from the germline V gene. This CDR3 contains 15 residues. Here the CDR3 reads CASSLGGRTDNEQFF. The CDR3 region has the DNA TGTGCCAGCAGTTTAGGGGGTCGTACGGACAATGAGCAGTTCTTC.

In regard to this clone: The same CDR3 can be traced to other DNA sequences in this sample. The chain couples TRBV30 to TRBJ1-4; D unresolved. V was trimmed by 0 bases and J by 2 bases, leaving 7 bases between them. The CDR3 covers 14 residues. From germline, CDR1 is GTSNPN and CDR2 SVGIG (reference sequence). The CDR3, as DNA: TGTGCCTGGAGTGTACGGGCTACTAATGAAAAACTGTTTTTT. It translates to CAWSVRATNEKLFF.

On this clone: This sample also contains other DNA sequences that code for the same CDR3. This chain joins TRBV5-1 and TRBJ2-7; D remains unclear. This CDR3 has 12 residues. Germline assignment: CDR1 SGHRS and CDR2 YFSETQ. Trimming cost V 0 bases and J 6 bases, with 7 bases left between them. CDR3 amino acids: CASSLGVGEQYF. The CDR3 DNA follows: TGCGCCAGCAGCTTGGGGGTAGGCGAGCAGTACTTC.

The gene calls are TRBV7-3 and TRBJ2-7; TRBD2 aligns across 7 bases. The V segment lost 5 bases and the J segment 3 bases; nucleotides outside the gene matches: 10. From germline, CDR1 is SGHTA and CDR2 FQGTGA. The CDR3 is 15 residues long. CDR3 nucleotides: TGTGCCAGCAGCCCCCGGGGCGGGGGACTCTACGAGCAGTACTTC. It codes for CASSPRGGGLYEQYF.

This clone was recorded only once. This chain links TRBV5-5 with TRBJ2-3; 8 bases align to TRBD1. V was pared by 7 bases and J by 3 bases, with 16 bases of the junction left unmatched. The CDR3 spans 17 residues. From germline, CDR1 is SGHKS and CDR2 YYEKEE (reference sequence). CDR3 amino acids: CASYRGIAMRGTDTQYF. The CDR3 nucleotides are TGTGCCAGCTACAGGGGGATTGCCATGAGGGGAACAGATACGCAGTATTTT.

V usage is TRBV27 and J usage is TRBJ1-1; TRBD1 is a possible D gene (6 bases). There are 17 residues in the CDR3. CDR1 is MNHEY, CDR2 SMNVEV, per germline (reference sequence). Deletions cut 6 bases from V and 6 bases from J, with 26 bases between. CDR3 region: CASSRSPQGTSSPEAFF. As DNA, the CDR3 is TGTGCCAGCAGCCGATCACCACAGGGTACATCCAGTCCTGAAGCTTTCTTT.

This chain links TRBV2 with TRBJ2-1; D assignment may be TRBD1 or TRBD2 (5 bases each). The germline gives CDR1 SNHLY, CDR2 FYNNEI. The CDR3 contains 15 residues. V shed 4 bases and J shed 6 bases, with 16 bases lying between them. CDR3 nucleotide sequence: TGTGCCAGCAGTGGGCGGCTTCCCGGGGCCAATGAGCAGTTCTTC. Amino acid sequence: CASSGRLPGANEQFF.

This rearrangement joins TRBV10-2 to TRBJ2-1; 13 nucleotides match TRBD2. Trimming at V came to 8 bases and at J to 4 bases, leaving 20 bases not matched to a gene. The CDR3 contains 20 residues. The V gene's germline CDR1 is WSHSY and CDR2 SAAADI. CDR3 DNA sequence: TGCGCCAGCGGGAGGACTAGCGGGAGCTTACACCTCCGAAAATACAATGAGCAGTTCTTC. Encoded protein: CASGRTSGSLHLRKYNEQFF.

The V gene is TRBV28, the J gene TRBJ2-2, with no clear D. CDR1 and CDR2 (germline): MDHEN, SYDVKM. V was pared by 5 bases and J by 2 bases, with 21 bases between. This CDR3 comprises 18 residues. The CDR3 bases are TGTGCCAGCAGTACCCACCCCCCCTGGAGTGATAACACCGGGGAGCTGTTTTTT. Amino acids: CASSTHPPWSDNTGELFF.

This chain uses TRBV28 with TRBJ1-2; D ambiguous. Trimming stripped 7 bases from V and 2 bases from J, with 11 bases between. Germline CDR1 and CDR2: MDHEN and SYDVKM. The CDR3 extends over 13 amino acids. The CDR3 nucleotides read TGTGCCAGCATTTCGGGTCAGAACTATGGCTACACCTTC. It translates to CASISGQNYGYTF.

On this clone: Other DNA variants within this sample encode the same CDR3. This chain connects TRBV11-2 to TRBJ2-1, with D unclear. The V end was cut by 1 base, the J end by 0 bases, with 7 bases between. The CDR3 runs 15 residues. The germline CDR1 and CDR2 sequences are SGHAT and FQNNGV. CDR3 protein: CASSLVGTSYNEQFF. CDR3 nucleotide sequence: TGTGCCAGCAGCTTAGTGGGTACCTCCTACAATGAGCAGTTCTTC.

This clone was observed a single time. The chain has TRBV29-1 and TRBJ2-5; D is unresolved. V lost 0 bases and J lost 5, with 4 bases in between. Germline V gives CDR1 SQVTM, CDR2 ANQGSEA. The CDR3 contains 11 residues. The CDR3 DNA reads as TGCAGCGTTGAAGAATGGGAGACCCAGTACTTC. Translating it yields CSVEEWETQYF.

The chain joins TRBV5-1 to TRBJ2-5, with D perhaps TRBD1 (6 bases). Trimming left V 2 bases short and J 5 bases short, with 16 bases between. Germline V gives CDR1 SGHRS, CDR2 YFSETQ. CDR3 size: 15 residues. CDR3 DNA sequence: TGCGCCAGCAGCTTACTACAGGGTACGGATGAGACCCAGTACTTC. Amino acid sequence: CASSLLQGTDETQYF.

V is TRBV7-9 and J is TRBJ2-5; D is undetermined. The ends were cut back, 1 base at V and 0 bases at J, with 12 bases in the middle. The CDR3 is 16 residues long. CDR1 and CDR2 from the germline V gene are SEHNR and FQNEAQ (reference sequence). The CDR3 here is CASSLDLTVYQETQYF. CDR3 nucleotide sequence: TGTGCCAGCAGCTTAGATCTAACTGTCTACCAAGAGACCCAGTACTTC. The whole variable domain, remainder taken from reference TRBV7-9 and TRBJ2-5, is DTGVSQNPRHKITKRGQNVTFRCDPISEHNRLYWYRQTLGQGPEFLTYFQNEAQLEKSRLLSDRFSAERPKGSFSTLEIQRTEQGDSAMYLCASSLDLTVYQETQYFGPGTRLLVL.